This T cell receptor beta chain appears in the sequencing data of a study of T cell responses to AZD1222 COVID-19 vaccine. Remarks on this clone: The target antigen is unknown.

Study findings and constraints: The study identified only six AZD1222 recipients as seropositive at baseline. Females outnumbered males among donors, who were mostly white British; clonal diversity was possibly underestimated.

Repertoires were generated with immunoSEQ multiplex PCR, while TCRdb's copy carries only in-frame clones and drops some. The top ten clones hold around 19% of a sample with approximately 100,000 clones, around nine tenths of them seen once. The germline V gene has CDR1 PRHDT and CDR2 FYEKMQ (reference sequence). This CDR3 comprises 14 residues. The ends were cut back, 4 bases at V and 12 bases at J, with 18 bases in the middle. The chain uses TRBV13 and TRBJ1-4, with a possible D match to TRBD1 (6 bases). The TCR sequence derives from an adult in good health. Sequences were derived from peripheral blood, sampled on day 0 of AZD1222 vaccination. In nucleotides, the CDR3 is TGTGCCAGCAGCTCCGCTTCTGCCCCAGGGGAACTGTTTTTT. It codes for CASSSASAPGELFF.